The 5 T cell receptor beta chains below all came from one sample that was sequenced in a study of response to subunit inactivated influenza vaccine. Each CDR3 protein is one row after TCRdb ran MiXCR on the RT-PCR reads. The sample holds about 610,000 distinct CDR3 sequences, approximately 14% seen once. The sequencing used PBMCs from blood, collected about 13 days after vaccination. These receptors originate from a middle-aged man who received an inactivated influenza vaccine.

The chain has TRBV7-8 and TRBJ2-7; D unresolved. V lost 2 bases and J 2 bases, leaving 13 bases between the germline ends. This CDR3 has 15 residues. Germline-derived CDR1 and CDR2 are SGHVS and FQNEAQ. CDR3 bases: TGTGCCAGCAGCTTAAACGTCGACGGTACCTACGAGCAGTACTTC. Residues: CASSLNVDGTYEQYF.

This clonotype was seen many times. The chain recombines TRBV5-1 with TRBJ2-1; D might be TRBD2 (5 bases). The germline gives CDR1 SGHRS, CDR2 YFSETQ. V dropped 4 bases and J dropped 4 bases, with 15 bases sitting between them. The CDR3 is 15 amino acids. The CDR3 region has the DNA TGCGCCAGCAGCCCCCGTCTAGCAGCTTACAATGAGCAGTTCTTC. Its protein is CASSPRLAAYNEQFF.

This clonotype showed up just a few times. The rearrangement uses TRBV7-2 and TRBJ2-1, with D possibly being TRBD1 or TRBD2 (5 bases each). The V gene lost 5 bases and the J gene lost 15 bases, with 20 bases spanning the gap. CDR1 and CDR2 (germline): SGHTA, FQGNSA. CDR3 length: 13 amino acids. The CDR3 is CASSPSGPTFPFF. DNA of the CDR3: TGTGCCAGCAGCCCTTCGGGGCCCACCTTTCCGTTCTTC. Full variable domain (remainder filled in from reference TRBV7-2 and TRBJ2-1): GAGVSQSPSNKVTEKGKDVELRCDPISGHTALYWYRQSLGQGLEFLIYFQGNSAPDKSGLPSDRFSAERTGGSVSTLTIQRTQQEDSAVYLCASSPSGPTFPFFGPGTRLTVL.

This clonotype was detected only a few times. The chain links TRBV7-9 to TRBJ2-1, with TRBD2 as a possible D gene (5 bases). Trimming pared 5 bases from V and 0 bases from J, leaving 11 bases between. Germline values: CDR1 SEHNR, CDR2 FQNEAQ (reference sequence). There are 15 residues in the CDR3. CDR3 nucleotide sequence: TGTGCCAGCAGCAAGGACTCGAGCTCCTACAATGAGCAGTTCTTC. Translated: CASSKDSSSYNEQFF. Complete variable domain (other parts from reference TRBV7-9 and TRBJ2-1): DTGVSQNPRHKITKRGQNVTFRCDPISEHNRLYWYRQTLGQGPEFLTYFQNEAQLEKSRLLSDRFSAERPKGSFSTLEIQRTEQGDSAMYLCASSKDSSSYNEQFFGPGTRLTVL.

This chain uses TRBV20-1 with TRBJ2-5; 10 nucleotides align to TRBD1. The CDR3 is 16 amino acids. Germline CDR1 DFQATT, CDR2 SNEGSKA (reference sequence). With V trimmed by 2 bases and J by 5 bases, 11 bases remained unmatched. The CDR3 loop reads CSARRQGAYRSETQYF. The CDR3 DNA reads as TGCAGTGCTAGAAGACAGGGGGCTTATCGATCGGAGACCCAGTACTTC.